The 2 T cell receptor beta chains in this list originate from one sample, sequenced in a study of blood T cell repertoires in COVID-19. Generated by immunoSEQ multiplex PCR, the TCRdb table keeps only in-frame clones and is missing some. The sample yields roughly 150,000 clones, around 88% seen once. The specimen sequenced was peripheral blood. These receptors were taken from a woman in her seventies who had recovered from COVID-19.

The chain combines TRBV7-6 with TRBJ2-3; 9 bases align to TRBD2. The germline CDR1 and CDR2 sequences are SGHVS and FNYEAQ. The CDR3 contains 14 residues. The J segment lost 6 bases and the V segment lost 6 bases, leaving 7 bases of the junction unmatched. CDR3 region: CASRGVAGEDTQYF. The CDR3 DNA reads TGTGCCAGCAGGGGGGTAGCGGGGGAGGATACGCAGTATTTT. Looking up the rest from reference TRBV7-6 and TRBJ2-3 gives the full variable domain: GAGVSQSPRYKVTKRGQDVALRCDPISGHVSLYWYRQALGQGPEFLTYFNYEAQQDKSGLPNDRFSAERPEGSISTLTIQRTEQRDSAMYRCASRGVAGEDTQYFGPGTRLTVL.

The rearrangement joins TRBV18 to TRBJ2-3, with TRBD2 matching 13 bases. After removal of 2 bases from V and 6 bases from J, the junction contained 5 bases not matched to a gene. The germline V gene encodes CDR1 KGHSH and CDR2 LQKENI. The CDR3 covers 16 residues. The CDR3 nucleotides read TGTGCCAGCTCACCATCGGGGACTAGCGGGACGGATACGCAGTATTTT. This encodes CASSPSGTSGTDTQYF. The complete variable domain, with remaining parts taken from reference TRBV18 and TRBJ2-3, reads NAGVMQNPRHLVRRRGQEARLRCSPMKGHSHVYWYRQLPEEGLKFMVYLQKENIIDESGMPKERFSAEFPKEGPSILRIQQVVRGDSAAYFCASSPSGTSGTDTQYFGPGTRLTVL.